The next 8 T cell receptor beta chains were all read from a single sample in a study of molecular identifiers for immune sequencing clone quantification. MiXCR, applied by TCRdb to the PCR reads, yields one record per CDR3 protein. The profile shows approximately 630,000 distinct CDR3 sequences, roughly 27% of them singletons. Input material: naive CD8+ T cells from blood, with Jurkat cell RNA spiked in. Subset indicated: FACS-sorted CD8+CD4-CCR7+CD45RA+ naive T cells. Receptor source: a human donor in good health. Some libraries in this study had Jurkat cell RNA spiked in.

This clonotype was seen repeatedly, ten times or more. The chain links TRBV6-5 to TRBJ2-2; D not certain. CDR1 MNHEY and CDR2 SVGAGI come from the germline V gene. The CDR3 runs to 15 residues. Trimming took 1 base from V and 4 from J, leaving 10 bases between them. The CDR3 here is CASSYYFGGTGELFF. CDR3 sequence (DNA): TGTGCCAGCAGTTACTACTTCGGTGGCACCGGGGAGCTGTTTTTT.

This clonotype was picked up many times. The chain recombines TRBV28 with TRBJ1-4; no reliable D call. The length of the CDR3 is 8 residues. Germline loops: CDR1 MDHEN, CDR2 SYDVKM. The CDR3 nucleotides read TGTGTACTTGAAAAACTGTTTTTT. It translates to CVLEKLFF.

About this clonotype: Germline and junction disagree at one end, which may indicate a read error. The rearrangement joins TRBV10-3 to TRBJ2-7; no clear D gene. Germline V CDR1 and CDR2: ENHRY, SYGVKD. This CDR3 spans 11 amino acids. The CDR3 DNA sequence: TGTGCCATCAGTGACTCCTACGAGCCGTACTTC. Protein: CAISDSYEPYF.

On this clonotype itself: A much larger clone is a single base away; this may be a read error. The CDR3 loop is CAGSQEGGQEYEQYF. The CDR3 coding sequence is TGCGCCGGCAGCCAAGAAGGGGGACAGGAGTACGAGCAGTACTTC. The gene calls are TRBV4-3 and TRBJ2-7, with 8 bases identical to TRBD1. CDR1 LGHNA and CDR2 YSLEER come from the germline V gene. The CDR3 covers 15 residues.

The V and J genes are TRBV27 and TRBJ2-7; possibly TRBD1 for D (7 bases). In germline, CDR1 is MNHEY, CDR2 SMNVEV (reference sequence). The ends were cut back, 4 bases at V and 2 bases at J, with 18 bases in the middle. CDR3 length equals 16 residues. The CDR3 bases are TGTGCCAGCAGTTCCCCCCCGGCAGGGGGGACCTACGAGCAGTACTTC. Translation gives CASSSPPAGGTYEQYF.

In its sample, this clonotype was seen once. This chain connects TRBV27 to TRBJ2-1; tentative D call: TRBD1 (6 bases). V was clipped by 2 bases and J by 0 bases, with 14 bases between them. The CDR3 contains 17 residues. Germline-derived CDR1 and CDR2 are MNHEY and SMNVEV (reference sequence). The CDR3 loop reads CASSLNQGLPSYNEQFF. CDR3 in DNA: TGTGCCAGCAGTTTAAATCAGGGGTTGCCCTCCTACAATGAGCAGTTCTTC.

This chain uses TRBV27 with TRBJ2-5; TRBD2 might be the D (7 bases). V lost 1 base and J 4 bases, leaving 10 bases between the germline ends. CDR1 is MNHEY and CDR2 is SMNVEV in the germline V gene (reference sequence). The CDR3 has 14 amino acids. The CDR3 region has the DNA TGTGCCAGCAGTTTATGGGGGGGCTCAGAGACCCAGTACTTC. It codes for CASSLWGGSETQYF.

This clonotype was seen a handful of times. This chain links TRBV5-1 with TRBJ2-7, with D perhaps matching TRBD1 (5 bases). The CDR3 runs 16 residues. The V gene lost 6 bases and the J gene lost 2 bases, with 21 bases spanning the gap. Germline V gene data show CDR1 as SGHRS and CDR2 as YFSETQ. CDR3 in amino acids: CASTSVEQETPYEQYF. As DNA, the CDR3 is TGCGCCAGCACCTCAGTTGAACAGGAAACCCCCTACGAGCAGTACTTC.